One and the same sample provided the 9 T cell receptor beta chains below, sequenced in a study of human T cells and chemical hapten exposure. The time point is: pre-sensitization, week 0. Treatment here: therapeutic diphenylcyclopropenone sensitization with weekly scalp DPC. MiXCR, applied by TCRdb to the RACE reads, yields one record per CDR3 protein. The sample yields 200,000 to 300,000 distinct CDR3 sequences, over 8% seen once. The sequenced sample was whole blood, obtained in connection with sensitization to the hapten diphenylcyclopropenone (DPC). These receptors were taken from a woman in her thirties or forties with alopecia areata. Some clones in this sample may be carry-over from other donors' samples.

This clonotype was detected only a few times. Written as DNA, the CDR3 is TGCAGCGCCACAGGGGCAGGACCGAACACTGAAGCTTTCTTT. Amino acids: CSATGAGPNTEAFF. This chain links TRBV20-1 with TRBJ1-1, with TRBD1 matching 7 bases. Germline lookup yields CDR1 DFQATT and CDR2 SNEGSKA (reference sequence). The CDR3 extends over 14 amino acids.

This clonotype was picked up a small number of times. This rearrangement joins TRBV12-3 or TRBV12-4 to TRBJ2-7, with TRBD1 matching 8 bases. V trimming: 6 bases; J trimming: 4 bases; junction bases outside the gene matches: 11. The CDR3 is 15 amino acids. For the CDR3, the DNA is TGTGCCAGCAGCACGGCGGGACAGGCACTTTACGAGCAGTACTTC. This codes for CASSTAGQALYEQYF.

There are a few counts of this clonotype. The chain couples TRBV7-2 to TRBJ2-7; D possibly corresponds to TRBD1 (6 bases). Trimming took off 3 bases at V and 4 bases at J, with 10 bases between the two ends. Germline V gene data show CDR1 as SGHTA and CDR2 as FQGNSA. CDR3 length equals 13 residues. CDR3 sequence: CASSFDQGYEQYF. In DNA form, the CDR3 reads TGTGCCAGCAGCTTTGACCAGGGGTACGAGCAGTACTTC.

In its sample, this clonotype was seen many times. The chain carries TRBV10-3 and TRBJ2-2; the match to TRBD2 covers 11 bases. Germline CDR1 ENHRY, CDR2 SYGVKD. The CDR3 spans 15 residues. V lost 6 bases and J lost 7; bases outside the gene matches: 7. The CDR3 nucleotides are TGTGCCATCAGCCCACTAGCGGGAGACGTCGGGGAGCTGTTTTTT. Translated: CAISPLAGDVGELFF.

In this sample, this clonotype turned up a few times. The genes are TRBV29-1 and TRBJ1-2, with a possible D match to TRBD1 (6 bases). CDR1 is SQVTM, CDR2 ANQGSEA, per germline. The CDR3 extends over 12 amino acids. V was pared by 6 bases and J by 4 bases, with 12 bases between. The CDR3 loop is CSVRGLIYGYTF. The CDR3 DNA reads as TGCAGCGTCAGGGGACTGATCTATGGCTACACCTTC.

The V and J genes are TRBV6-6 and TRBJ2-2; D not resolved. The ends were cut back, 2 bases at V and 0 bases at J, with 10 bases in the middle. CDR3 length: 16 residues. Germline values: CDR1 MNHNY, CDR2 SVGAGI (reference sequence). CDR3 nucleotides: TGTGCCAGCAGTTACATTGCCGCTTCGAACACCGGGGAGCTGTTTTTT. Translating gives CASSYIAASNTGELFF.

V gene TRBV11-1 combines with J gene TRBJ2-3; D is undetermined. Trimming removed 5 bases from V and 2 bases from J, with 2 bases in between. CDR1 is SGHAT and CDR2 is FQDESV in the germline V gene (reference sequence). This CDR3 spans 11 amino acids. In DNA, the CDR3 is TGTGCCAGCAGCGTCACAGATACGCAGTATTTT. It codes for CASSVTDTQYF.

V gene TRBV28 combines with J gene TRBJ2-1; 16 bases agree with TRBD2. From germline, CDR1 is MDHEN and CDR2 SYDVKM. Trimming took 8 bases from V and 2 from J; bases not matched to a gene: 9. This CDR3 is 18 amino acids long. The CDR3 spells CASATGTSGRAAYNEQFF. The CDR3 nucleotides read TGTGCCAGCGCTACCGGGACTAGCGGGAGGGCGGCCTACAATGAGCAGTTCTTC.

This clonotype came up a few times. The V gene is TRBV28, the J gene TRBJ2-1, with 7 bases identical to TRBD1. The J segment lost 1 base and the V segment lost 7 bases, leaving 7 bases of the junction unmatched. Germline values: CDR1 MDHEN, CDR2 SYDVKM. CDR3 length: 15 residues. CDR3 in DNA: TGTGCCAGCAACCGACAGGGTCGATCCTACAATGAGCAGTTCTTC. It encodes CASNRQGRSYNEQFF.